This T cell receptor beta chain came from a study of cytomegalovirus exposure and HLA in healthy donors. Study observations and caveats: A later analysis by the authors found several of the most significant clusters apparently linked to common viral pathogens.

It was with 60 Vbeta and 13 Jbeta primers that the PCR ran. Clones were read by immunoSEQ multiplex PCR, and TCRdb kept only the in-frame ones, dropping some. Of 150,000 to 200,000 clones in the sample, roughly 80% were seen once. In its sample, this clone was seen a few times. Its specificity is not known. Germline V gene sequence: CDR1 SNHLY, CDR2 FYNNEI. This CDR3 spans 13 amino acids. V was pared by 7 bases and J by 2 bases, with 11 bases between. The sample was PBMCs. The sequence came from a woman between 35 and 50 years old in good health and CMV-seropositive. This sequence joins TRBV2 and TRBJ1-1; D might be TRBD1 (6 bases). CDR3 loop: CASKGGVNTEAFF. CDR3 sequence (DNA): TGTGCCAGCAAGGGGGGGGTAAACACTGAAGCTTTCTTT.